Below are 18 T cell receptor beta chains sequenced from a single sample in a study of T cell repertoires in cytomegalovirus infection (dated by TCRdb to between 2018 and 2021). TCRdb records Illumina HiSeq 1500 as the sequencer. TCRdb's own reprocessing of the public reads used fastp at Q25 and MiXCR and kept productive beta chains. Here each entry gathers all rows of one CDR3 protein and keeps the most common genes and DNA. This sample lists more than 400,000 distinct CDR3 sequences; about a quarter were detected once. The top ten constitute about 13% of the sample. Sequencing was done on a sample of PBMCs. These receptors originate from a human donor in good health (CMV status not recorded). Some clones in this sample may be carry-over from other donors' samples.

The chain uses TRBV19 and TRBJ1-2; TRBD1 is a possible D gene (5 bases). V lost 6 bases and J lost 3, with 14 bases in between. The CDR3 covers 14 residues. Germline V gene sequence: CDR1 LNHDA, CDR2 SQIVND (reference sequence). CDR3 loop: CASRRDSSYYGYTF. CDR3 in DNA: TGTGCCAGTAGGAGGGACTCCTCGTACTATGGCTACACCTTC.

V usage is TRBV7-6 and J usage is TRBJ2-2; either TRBD1 or TRBD2 may supply D (5 bases each). Germline CDR1 reads SGHVS; CDR2 reads FNYEAQ. V gave up 5 bases and J gave up 8 bases, with 24 bases separating them. The CDR3 consists of 17 residues. CDR3 amino acids: CASSPFGASHAAGELFF. The CDR3 coding sequence is TGTGCCAGCAGCCCCTTTGGGGCTAGCCATGCTGCGGGGGAGCTGTTTTTT.

This clonotype was observed many times. The chain has TRBV7-2 and TRBJ2-5; D remains ambiguous. The CDR3 extends over 16 amino acids. The germline V and J ends were trimmed by 1 base and 1 base, with 13 bases remaining between them. Germline-derived CDR1 and CDR2 are SGHTA and FQGNSA. The CDR3, as DNA: TGTGCCAGCAGCTTAGGGAACTCGGCTAGCCAAGAGACCCAGTACTTC. This gives the protein CASSLGNSASQETQYF.

This clonotype was observed a few times. The rearrangement joins TRBV20-1 to TRBJ2-3; a weak D match, TRBD2 (6 bases). Trimming took 2 bases from V and 4 from J, leaving 10 bases between them. Germline CDR1 and CDR2: DFQATT and SNEGSKA (reference sequence). The CDR3 contains 13 residues. This CDR3 reads CSARLWEADTQYF. The CDR3 DNA reads as TGCAGTGCTAGATTGTGGGAGGCAGATACGCAGTATTTT.

The genes are TRBV5-8 and TRBJ2-5; TRBD2 matches 16 bases. From germline, CDR1 is SGHTS and CDR2 YDEGEE. V shed 4 bases, J shed 5 bases, and the junction held 8 bases outside the gene matches. This CDR3 is built from 17 residues. In nucleotides, the CDR3 is TGTGCCAGCAGCGCGGGACTAGCGGGAGGGCCGGGGGAGACCCAGTACTTC. It translates to CASSAGLAGGPGETQYF.

This rearrangement joins TRBV2 to TRBJ2-7; 10 positions agree with TRBD2. The CDR3 runs 13 residues. Trimming took 8 bases from V and 4 from J; bases not matched to a gene: 5. CDR1 is SNHLY and CDR2 is FYNNEI in the germline V gene. The CDR3 loop reads CASEASGRYEQYV. In nucleotides, the CDR3 is TGTGCCAGCGAGGCTAGCGGGAGATACGAGCAGTACGTC.

The gene calls are TRBV12-3 or TRBV12-4 and TRBJ1-5, with 11 bases aligning to TRBD1. This CDR3 comprises 13 residues. V was clipped by 8 bases and J by 4 bases; unmatched bases: 1. The CDR3 loop reads CASGTGGNQPQHF. The CDR3 DNA follows: TGTGCCAGCGGGACAGGGGGGAATCAGCCCCAGCATTTT.

This clonotype was counted at least ten times. This chain links TRBV12-3 or TRBV12-4 with TRBJ1-5; 9 bases match TRBD1. This CDR3 contains 16 residues. Germline trimming cut 5 bases from V and 4 bases from J; bases unmatched to any gene: 9. The CDR3 here is CASSISQGAWNQPQHF. The CDR3 DNA is TGTGCCAGCAGTATTTCACAGGGGGCGTGGAATCAGCCCCAGCATTTT.

This clonotype was recorded a few times. The V and J genes are TRBV24-1 and TRBJ2-2; 7 nucleotides match TRBD2. Germline CDR1 KGHDR, CDR2 SFDVKD. This CDR3 has 16 amino acids. The trim removed 2 bases at V and 4 bases at J, leaving 6 bases unmatched. The CDR3 bases are TGTGCCACCAGTGATTGGTCGGGAGGAACCACCGGGGAGCTGTTTTTT. As protein: CATSDWSGGTTGELFF.

This clonotype was observed many times. The rearrangement links TRBV7-2 to TRBJ2-3, with D hard to call. V was clipped by 5 bases and J by 3 bases, with 12 bases between them. This CDR3 contains 14 residues. Germline CDR1 is SGHTA and CDR2 is FQGNSA. CDR3 bases: TGTGCCAGCAGCCTAACCCGGGCTACAGATACGCAGTATTTT. Its translation: CASSLTRATDTQYF. The whole variable domain, remainder taken from reference TRBV7-2 and TRBJ2-3, is GAGVSQSPSNKVTEKGKDVELRCDPISGHTALYWYRQSLGQGLEFLIYFQGNSAPDKSGLPSDRFSAERTGGSVSTLTIQRTQQEDSAVYLCASSLTRATDTQYFGPGTRLTVL.

This clonotype turned up a few times. The chain is built from TRBV7-2 and TRBJ1-3, with D maybe TRBD1 (5 bases). This CDR3 is built from 15 residues. The V gene lost 3 bases and the J gene lost 0 bases, with 9 bases spanning the gap. CDR1 and CDR2 from the germline V gene are SGHTA and FQGNSA. CDR3 sequence: CASSFPRASGNTIYF. CDR3 nucleotide sequence: TGTGCCAGCAGCTTTCCCAGGGCCTCTGGAAACACCATATATTTT.

The chain links TRBV7-2 to TRBJ1-4; the D is unclear. Trimming took off 5 bases at V and 4 bases at J, with 14 bases between the two ends. This CDR3 spans 15 amino acids. The germline V gene has CDR1 SGHTA and CDR2 FQGNSA. CDR3 sequence (DNA): TGTGCCAGCAGCCCCTCCTTGGGCGTTAATGAAAAACTGTTTTTT. Encoded protein: CASSPSLGVNEKLFF.

This clonotype has more than one count but fewer than ten. The rearrangement uses TRBV20-1 and TRBJ1-1, with 7 bases lining up with TRBD1. This CDR3 spans 11 amino acids. CDR1 is DFQATT, CDR2 SNEGSKA, per germline (reference sequence). J was trimmed by 7 bases and V by 6 bases; bases with no gene match: 5. The CDR3 reads CSAPWDSEAFF. CDR3 nucleotides: TGCAGTGCCCCCTGGGACAGTGAAGCTTTCTTT.

V and J are TRBV6-6 and TRBJ2-1; D gene unclear. The CDR3 sequence is 13 residues long. Germline assignment: CDR1 MNHNY and CDR2 SVGAGI (reference sequence). V shed 0 bases and J shed 10 bases, with 10 bases lying between them. CDR3 coding DNA: TGTGCCAGCAGTTACTCGAATCAGAACGAGCAGTTCTTC. Translating gives CASSYSNQNEQFF.

This chain joins TRBV18 and TRBJ2-4; 7 positions agree with TRBD1. V gave up 3 bases and J gave up 3 bases; unmatched junction bases: 11. The CDR3 sequence is 17 residues long. Germline CDR1 and CDR2: KGHSH and LQKENI. CDR3 bases: TGTGCCAGCTCACCCCTGACAGGGCCTTTGAGCAAAAACATTCAGTACTTC. This encodes CASSPLTGPLSKNIQYF.

This chain connects TRBV30 to TRBJ1-2, with 8 bases lining up with TRBD1. The J segment lost 7 bases and the V segment lost 3 bases, leaving 13 bases of the junction unmatched. Germline CDR1 and CDR2: GTSNPN and SVGIG (reference sequence). This CDR3 region has 15 residues. This chain's CDR3 is CAWRFEGTGLRGYTF. CDR3 coding DNA: TGTGCCTGGAGATTTGAGGGGACAGGACTCCGTGGCTACACCTTC.

This clonotype was recorded many times. This CDR3 reads CASSDADKNIQYF. CDR3 in DNA: TGTGCCAGCAGTGACGCGGACAAAAACATTCAGTACTTC. The chain has TRBV25-1 and TRBJ2-4; D gene uncertain. CDR1 and CDR2 (germline): MGHDK, SYGVNS. V lost 3 bases, J lost 3 bases, and 6 bases lay in between. The CDR3 is 13 residues long.

This clonotype was counted at least ten times. The chain recombines TRBV7-2 with TRBJ2-7; D is possibly TRBD1 or TRBD2 (5 bases each). The CDR3 contains 13 residues. The V gene's germline CDR1 is SGHTA and CDR2 FQGNSA. The V and J ends lost 5 bases and 1 base respectively, with 9 bases between them. The CDR3 reads CASSPGTSYEQYV. The CDR3 bases are TGTGCCAGCAGCCCCGGGACGTCCTACGAGCAGTACGTC.